This T cell receptor (beta chain) emerged from a study of blood T cell repertoires in COVID-19. In the study overall: Samples came from the United States, Italy and Spain, spanning acute and convalescent COVID-19.

The repertoire was sequenced with immunoSEQ multiplex PCR; TCRdb's copy has only in-frame clones and lacks some. The table has about 370,000 clones, around 89% seen once. The V gene lost 4 bases and the J gene lost 1 base, with 9 bases spanning the gap. Germline V lookup: CDR1 SGHKS, CDR2 YYEKEE (reference sequence). The CDR3 is 14 amino acids. The rearrangement joins TRBV5-5 to TRBJ1-5; D is unclear. Sequenced: PBMCs or T cells enriched from blood (not recorded which). The receptor was derived from a man younger than 35 who had recovered from COVID-19. The CDR3 protein is CASSLLESNQPQHF. As DNA, the CDR3 is TGTGCCAGCAGCCTCCTAGAGAGCAATCAGCCCCAGCATTTT.